The next 9 T cell receptor beta chains were all read from a single sample in a study of T cell changes during pregnancy in multiple sclerosis. Profiling relied on immunoSEQ multiplex PCR, and the TCRdb table lists in-frame clones only, not all of them. The sample consists of some 41,000 clones, approximately 90% of them appearing once. The starting material was CD8+ T cells from peripheral blood mononuclear cells, obtained in the first trimester of pregnancy. These TCRs come from a female donor with multiple sclerosis, enrolled in a pregnancy study.

The V gene is TRBV30, the J gene TRBJ1-2; 8 nucleotides match TRBD1. The CDR3 has 15 amino acids. V lost 1 base to trimming and J lost 3 bases; unmatched junction nucleotides: 7. CDR1 is GTSNPN and CDR2 is SVGIG in the germline V gene (reference sequence). The CDR3 sequence: CAWSGYRGFDYGYTF. CDR3 coding DNA: TGTGCCTGGAGTGGATACAGGGGGTTCGACTATGGCTACACCTTC.

The chain joins TRBV2 to TRBJ1-1; D possibly corresponds to TRBD1 (5 bases). The CDR3 sequence is 13 residues long. Per the germline V gene, CDR1 is SNHLY and CDR2 is FYNNEI. CDR3 in amino acids: CGGGRGKNTEAFF. The CDR3 DNA sequence: TGTGGGGGCGGACGAGGCAAGAACACTGAAGCTTTCTTT.

The genes are TRBV19 and TRBJ2-1, with no clear D. This CDR3 region has 14 residues. The V and J ends lost 5 bases and 2 bases respectively, with 10 bases between them. CDR1 LNHDA and CDR2 SQIVND come from the germline V gene (reference sequence). For the CDR3, the DNA is TGTGCCAGTAGTCGGCGCGCGGCCTACAATGAGCAGTTCTTC. Translating gives CASSRRAAYNEQFF. Looking up the rest from reference TRBV19 and TRBJ2-1 gives the full variable domain: DGGITQSPKYLFRKEGQNVTLSCEQNLNHDAMYWYRQDPGQGLRLIYYSQIVNDFQKGDIAEGYSVSREKKESFPLTVTSAQKNPTAFYLCASSRRAAYNEQFFGPGTRLTVL.

The rearrangement uses TRBV6-5 and TRBJ2-1; 7 nucleotides line up with TRBD1. The CDR3 extends over 16 amino acids. V lost 0 bases and J lost 5; bases outside the gene matches: 7. Germline V gene data show CDR1 as MNHEY and CDR2 as SVGAGI. As DNA, the CDR3 is TGTGCCAGCAGTTACTCCTGGGACAGAGGTAACAATGAGCAGTTCTTC. Translation gives CASSYSWDRGNNEQFF.

CDR3 nucleotides: TGTGCCAGCCGGACAGGGCGCGTGCTGGAGCTGTTTTTT. Translating gives CASRTGRVLELFF. This chain joins TRBV10-3 and TRBJ2-2; 8 bases are shared with TRBD1. V was clipped by 10 bases and J by 10 bases; unmatched bases: 11. This CDR3 has 13 amino acids. Germline CDR1 and CDR2: ENHRY and SYGVKD.

The rearrangement uses TRBV5-6 and TRBJ2-7; D may be TRBD2 (6 bases). The CDR3 extends over 14 amino acids. From germline, CDR1 is SGHDT and CDR2 YYEEEE. Trimming took 0 bases from V and 11 from J, leaving 18 bases between them. CDR3 protein: CASSLGTGARREYF. Here the CDR3 DNA reads TGTGCCAGCAGCTTGGGAACCGGAGCCCGGAGGGAGTACTTC. Based on the CDR3 plus reference TRBV5-6 and TRBJ2-7, the full variable domain is DAGVTQSPTHLIKTRGQQVTLRCSPKSGHDTVSWYQQALGQGPQFIFQYYEEEERQRGNFPDRFSGHQFPNYSSELNVNALLLGDSALYLCASSLGTGARREYFGPGTRLTVT.

V usage is TRBV9 and J usage is TRBJ2-7, with D unresolved. CDR3 size: 12 residues. Per germline, CDR1 SGDLS and CDR2 YYNGEE. V gave up 0 bases and J gave up 5 bases, with 6 bases separating them. As DNA, the CDR3 is TGTGCCAGCAGCGTAGGTACAGACGAGCAGTACTTC. Translation: CASSVGTDEQYF.

This clone appeared a single time. The chain carries TRBV4-3 and TRBJ1-4; tentative D call: TRBD1 (5 bases). With 5 bases removed from V and 3 bases from J, the gap between germline ends came to 13 bases. The length of the CDR3 is 15 residues. Germline lookup yields CDR1 LGHNA and CDR2 YSLEER. The CDR3 loop is CASSRKGVANEKLFF. DNA of the CDR3: TGCGCCAGCAGCAGGAAAGGGGTTGCTAATGAAAAACTGTTTTTT.

The chain employs TRBV5-1 and TRBJ1-6; 7 bases match TRBD1. CDR3 length: 14 amino acids. Germline lookup yields CDR1 SGHRS and CDR2 YFSETQ. V lost 6 bases to trimming and J lost 6 bases; unmatched junction nucleotides: 6. In DNA form, the CDR3 reads TGCGCCAGCAATGAGGGGGCGGTTAATTCACCCCTCCACTTT. It encodes CASNEGAVNSPLHF.